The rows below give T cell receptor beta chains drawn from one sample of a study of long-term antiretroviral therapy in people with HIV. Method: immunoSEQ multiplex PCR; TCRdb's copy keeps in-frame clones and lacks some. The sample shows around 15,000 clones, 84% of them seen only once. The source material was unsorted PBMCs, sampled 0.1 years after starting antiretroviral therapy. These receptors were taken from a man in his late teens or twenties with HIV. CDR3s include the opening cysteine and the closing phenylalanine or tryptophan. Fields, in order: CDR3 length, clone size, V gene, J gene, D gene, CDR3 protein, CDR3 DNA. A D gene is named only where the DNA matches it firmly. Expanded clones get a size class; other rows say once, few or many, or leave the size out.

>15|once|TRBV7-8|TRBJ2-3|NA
CASSLGLGGADTQYF
TGTGCCAGCAGCTTAGGTCTGGGAGGCGCAGATACGCAGTATTTT
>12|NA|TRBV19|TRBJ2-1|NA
CASSSQGIEQFF
TGTGCCAGTTCCTCTCAGGGGATTGAGCAGTTCTTC
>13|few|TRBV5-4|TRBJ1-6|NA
CASSFGTNSPLHF
TGTGCCAGCAGCTTTGGAACGAATTCACCCCTCCACTTT
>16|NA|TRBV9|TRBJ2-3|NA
CASSVEGGNPTDTQYF
TGTGCCAGCAGCGTAGAGGGGGGGAACCCCACAGATACGCAGTATTTT
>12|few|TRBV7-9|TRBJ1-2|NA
CATSGSNYGYTF
TGTGCCACCTCGGGGAGCAACTATGGCTACACCTTC
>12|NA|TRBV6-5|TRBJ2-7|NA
CASSPSFDEQYF
TGTGCCAGCAGCCCTAGTTTCGACGAGCAGTACTTC
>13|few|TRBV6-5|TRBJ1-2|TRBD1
CASSRDRSYGYTF
TGTGCCAGCAGTCGGGACAGATCTTATGGCTACACCTTC
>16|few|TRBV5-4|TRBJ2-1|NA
CASSWDGFSSYNEQFF
TGTGCCAGCAGCTGGGACGGATTCAGCTCCTACAATGAGCAGTTCTTC
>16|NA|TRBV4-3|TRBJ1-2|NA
CASSQDPTSPAQGYTF
TGCGCCAGCAGCCAAGACCCCACGTCTCCAGCTCAGGGCTACACCTTC
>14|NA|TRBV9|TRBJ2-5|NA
CASSVASVGETQYF
TGTGCCAGCAGCGTAGCCTCCGTTGGGGAGACCCAGTACTTC
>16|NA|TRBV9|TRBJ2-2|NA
CASSVGGSFNTGELFF
TGTGCCAGCAGCGTAGGGGGAAGTTTCAACACCGGGGAGCTGTTTTTT
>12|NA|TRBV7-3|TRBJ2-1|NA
CASSSTQDEQFF
TGTGCCAGCAGCTCAACCCAAGACGAGCAGTTCTTC
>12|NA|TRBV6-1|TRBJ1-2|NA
CASSMGLYGYTF
TGTGCCAGCAGCATGGGACTCTATGGCTACACCTTC